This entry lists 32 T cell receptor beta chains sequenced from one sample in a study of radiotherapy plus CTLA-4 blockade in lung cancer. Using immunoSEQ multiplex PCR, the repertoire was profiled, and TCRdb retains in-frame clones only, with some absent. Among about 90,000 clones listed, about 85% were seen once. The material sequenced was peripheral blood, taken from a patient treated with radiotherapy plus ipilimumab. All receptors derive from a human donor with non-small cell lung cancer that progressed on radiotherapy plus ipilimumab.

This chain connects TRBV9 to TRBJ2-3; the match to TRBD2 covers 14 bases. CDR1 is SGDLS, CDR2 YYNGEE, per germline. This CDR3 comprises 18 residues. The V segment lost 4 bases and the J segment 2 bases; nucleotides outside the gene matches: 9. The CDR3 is CASSPGLAGEGYTDTQYF. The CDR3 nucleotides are TGTGCCAGCAGCCCGGGACTAGCGGGAGAAGGGTACACAGATACGCAGTATTTT.

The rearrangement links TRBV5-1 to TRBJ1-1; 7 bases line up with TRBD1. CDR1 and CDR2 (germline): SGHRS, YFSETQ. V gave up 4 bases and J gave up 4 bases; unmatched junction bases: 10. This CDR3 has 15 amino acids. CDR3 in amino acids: CASSVQGGVGTEAFF. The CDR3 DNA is TGCGCCAGCAGCGTGCAGGGGGGGGTCGGCACTGAAGCTTTCTTT.

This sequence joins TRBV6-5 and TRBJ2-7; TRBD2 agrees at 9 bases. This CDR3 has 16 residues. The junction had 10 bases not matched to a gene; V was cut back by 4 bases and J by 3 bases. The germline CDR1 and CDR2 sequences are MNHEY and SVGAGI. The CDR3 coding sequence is TGTGCCAGCAGTTTGGTAGCGGGAGCTTTAGGCTACGAGCAGTACTTC. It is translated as CASSLVAGALGYEQYF.

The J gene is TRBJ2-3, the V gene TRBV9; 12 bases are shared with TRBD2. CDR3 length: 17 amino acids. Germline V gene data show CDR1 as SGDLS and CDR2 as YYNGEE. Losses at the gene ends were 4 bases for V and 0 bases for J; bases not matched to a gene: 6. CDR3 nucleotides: TGTGCCAGCAGCTTAGCCGGGACTAGCGGGAGCACAGATACGCAGTATTTT. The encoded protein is CASSLAGTSGSTDTQYF.

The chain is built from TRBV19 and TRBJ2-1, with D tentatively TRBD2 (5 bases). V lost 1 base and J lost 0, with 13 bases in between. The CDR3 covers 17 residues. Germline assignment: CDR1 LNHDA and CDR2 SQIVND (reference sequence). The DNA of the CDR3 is TGTGCCAGTAGTATAGGAAGCAGCGGTGACTCCTACAATGAGCAGTTCTTC. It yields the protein CASSIGSSGDSYNEQFF.

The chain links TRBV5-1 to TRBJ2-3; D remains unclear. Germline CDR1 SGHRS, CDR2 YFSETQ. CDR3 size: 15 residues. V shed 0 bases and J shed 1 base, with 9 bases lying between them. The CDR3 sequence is CASSLVVPGTDTQYF. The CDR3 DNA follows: TGCGCCAGCAGCTTGGTGGTACCGGGCACAGATACGCAGTATTTT.

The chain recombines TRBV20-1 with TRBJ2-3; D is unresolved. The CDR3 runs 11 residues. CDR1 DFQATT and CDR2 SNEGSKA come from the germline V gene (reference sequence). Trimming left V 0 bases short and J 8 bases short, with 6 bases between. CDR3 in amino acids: CSARDLITQYF. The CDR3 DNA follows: TGCAGTGCTAGAGACTTGATTACGCAGTATTTT.

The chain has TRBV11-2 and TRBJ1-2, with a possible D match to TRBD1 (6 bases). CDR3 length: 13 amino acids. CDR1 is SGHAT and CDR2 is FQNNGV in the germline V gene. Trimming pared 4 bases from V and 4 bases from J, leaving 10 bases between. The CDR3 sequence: CASSSTGTYGYTF. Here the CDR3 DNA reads TGTGCCAGCAGCTCTACAGGGACCTATGGCTACACCTTC.

The CDR3 loop reads CASSQDNLPNGELFF. The CDR3 nucleotides read TGCGCCAGCAGCCAAGATAACCTTCCTAACGGGGAGCTGTTTTTT. The chain links TRBV4-3 to TRBJ2-2; D not resolved. V dropped 0 bases and J dropped 7 bases, with 12 bases sitting between them. This CDR3 comprises 15 residues. The germline CDR1 and CDR2 sequences are LGHNA and YSLEER.

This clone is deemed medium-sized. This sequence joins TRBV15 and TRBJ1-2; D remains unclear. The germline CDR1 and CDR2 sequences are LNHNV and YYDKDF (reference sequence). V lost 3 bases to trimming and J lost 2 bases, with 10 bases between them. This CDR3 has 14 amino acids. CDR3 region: CATSSNGINYGYTF. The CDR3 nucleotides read TGTGCCACCAGCAGTAACGGGATAAACTATGGCTACACCTTC.

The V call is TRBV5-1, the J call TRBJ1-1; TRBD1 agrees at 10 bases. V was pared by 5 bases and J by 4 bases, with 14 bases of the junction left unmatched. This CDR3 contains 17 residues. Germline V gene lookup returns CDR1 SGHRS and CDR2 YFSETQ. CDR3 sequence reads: CASRSAGGTGVTTEAFF. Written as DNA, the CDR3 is TGCGCCAGCAGATCTGCGGGCGGGACAGGGGTGACCACTGAAGCTTTCTTT.

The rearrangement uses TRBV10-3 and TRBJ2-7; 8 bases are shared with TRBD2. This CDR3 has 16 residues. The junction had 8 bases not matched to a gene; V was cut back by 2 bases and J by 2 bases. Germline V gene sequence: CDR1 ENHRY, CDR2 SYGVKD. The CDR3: CAISEPDRGGTYEQYF. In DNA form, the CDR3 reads TGTGCCATCAGTGAGCCCGATCGGGGGGGGACCTACGAGCAGTACTTC.

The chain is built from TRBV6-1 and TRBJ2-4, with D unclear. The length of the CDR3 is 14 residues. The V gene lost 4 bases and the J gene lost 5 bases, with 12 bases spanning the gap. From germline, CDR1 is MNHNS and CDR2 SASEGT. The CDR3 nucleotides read TGTGCCAGCAGTGTGTTTGGGTTGCAAAACATTCAGTACTTC. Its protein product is CASSVFGLQNIQYF.

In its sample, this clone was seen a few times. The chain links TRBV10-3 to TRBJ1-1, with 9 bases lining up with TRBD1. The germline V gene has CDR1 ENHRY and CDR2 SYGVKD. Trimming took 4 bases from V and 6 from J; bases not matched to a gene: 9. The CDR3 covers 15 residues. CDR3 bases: TGTGCCATCAGTGGGGTGGGACAGGGTGGATCTGAAGCTTTCTTT. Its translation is CAISGVGQGGSEAFF.

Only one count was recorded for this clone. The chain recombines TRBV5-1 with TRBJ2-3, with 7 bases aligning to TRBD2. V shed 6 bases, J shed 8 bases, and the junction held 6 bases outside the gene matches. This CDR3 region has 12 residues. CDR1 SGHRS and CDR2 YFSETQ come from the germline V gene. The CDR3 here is CASTREGFTQYF. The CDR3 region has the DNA TGCGCCAGCACAAGGGAGGGGTTTACGCAGTATTTT. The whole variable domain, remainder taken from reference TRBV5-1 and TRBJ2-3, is KAGVTQTPRYLIKTRGQQVTLSCSPISGHRSVSWYQQTPGQGLQFLFEYFSETQRNKGNFPGRFSGRQFSNSRSEMNVSTLELGDSALYLCASTREGFTQYFGPGTRLTVL.

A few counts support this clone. The CDR3 DNA reads as TGCGCCAGCAGTGAGGGGGCGGTCTCTGGAAACACCATATATTTT. Its translation: CASSEGAVSGNTIYF. The J gene is TRBJ1-3, the V gene TRBV10-1, with D possibly being TRBD1 (5 bases). The CDR3 length is 15 residues. Deletions cut 2 bases from V and 0 bases from J, with 8 bases between. The V gene's germline CDR1 is WNHNN and CDR2 SYGVQD (reference sequence).

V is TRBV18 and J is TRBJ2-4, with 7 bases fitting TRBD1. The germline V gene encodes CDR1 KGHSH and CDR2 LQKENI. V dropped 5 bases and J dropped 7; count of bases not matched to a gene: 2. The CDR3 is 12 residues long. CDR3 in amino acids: CASSVQGNIQYF. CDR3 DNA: TGTGCCAGCTCAGTACAGGGGAACATTCAGTACTTC.

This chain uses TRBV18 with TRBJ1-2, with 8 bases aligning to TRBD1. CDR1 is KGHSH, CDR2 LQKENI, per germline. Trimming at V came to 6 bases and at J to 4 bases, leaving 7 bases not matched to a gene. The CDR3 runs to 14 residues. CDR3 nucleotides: TGTGCCAGCTCGCAAGGGACAGGCAGCTATGGCTACACCTTC. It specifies CASSQGTGSYGYTF.

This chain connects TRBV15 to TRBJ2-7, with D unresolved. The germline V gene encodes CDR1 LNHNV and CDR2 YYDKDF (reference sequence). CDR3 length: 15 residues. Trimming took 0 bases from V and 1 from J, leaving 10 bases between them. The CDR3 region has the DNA TGTGCCACCAGCAGAGATTACCAGGAATCCTACGAGCAGTACTTC. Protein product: CATSRDYQESYEQYF.

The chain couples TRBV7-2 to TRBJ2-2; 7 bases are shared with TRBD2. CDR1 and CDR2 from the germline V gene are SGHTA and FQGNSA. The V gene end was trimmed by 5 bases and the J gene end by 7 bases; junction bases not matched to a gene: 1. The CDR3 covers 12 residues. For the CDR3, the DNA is TGTGCCAGCAGCCCGGGAGGCGGGGAGCTGTTTTTT. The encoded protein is CASSPGGGELFF.

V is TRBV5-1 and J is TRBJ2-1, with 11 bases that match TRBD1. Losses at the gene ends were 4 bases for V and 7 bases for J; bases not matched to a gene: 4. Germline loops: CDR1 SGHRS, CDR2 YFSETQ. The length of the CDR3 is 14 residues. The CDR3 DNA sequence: TGCGCCAGCAGCCCCGGGACAGGGGGGAATGAGCAGTTCTTC. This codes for CASSPGTGGNEQFF.

CDR3 in amino acids: CASSLTGVSYEQYF. As DNA, the CDR3 is TGTGCCAGCAGCTTGACTGGAGTCTCCTACGAGCAGTACTTC. This chain connects TRBV11-3 to TRBJ2-7; no clear D gene. This CDR3 is built from 14 residues. CDR1 and CDR2 from the germline V gene are SGHNT and YENEEA. V was cut by 3 bases and J by 0 bases, with 9 bases left in between. The full variable domain, its missing parts supplied by reference TRBV11-3 and TRBJ2-7, is EAGVVQSPRYKIIEKKQPVAFWCNPISGHNTLYWYLQNLGQGPELLIRYENEEAVDDSQLPKDRFSAERLKGVDSTLKIQPAELGDSAVYLCASSLTGVSYEQYFGPGTRLTVT.

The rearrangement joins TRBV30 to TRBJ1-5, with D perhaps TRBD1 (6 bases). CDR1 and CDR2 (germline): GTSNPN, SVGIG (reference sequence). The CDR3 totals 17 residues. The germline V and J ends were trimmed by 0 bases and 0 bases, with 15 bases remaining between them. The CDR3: CAWSVGTLSNSNQPQHF. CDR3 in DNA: TGTGCCTGGAGTGTAGGGACACTGAGTAATAGCAATCAGCCCCAGCATTTT.

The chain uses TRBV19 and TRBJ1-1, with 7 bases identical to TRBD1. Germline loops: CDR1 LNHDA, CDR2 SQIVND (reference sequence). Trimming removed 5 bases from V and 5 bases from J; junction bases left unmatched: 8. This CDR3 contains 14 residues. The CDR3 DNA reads TGTGCCAGTAGTGTCGTAGGGGGCTATACTGAAGCTTTCTTT. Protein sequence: CASSVVGGYTEAFF.

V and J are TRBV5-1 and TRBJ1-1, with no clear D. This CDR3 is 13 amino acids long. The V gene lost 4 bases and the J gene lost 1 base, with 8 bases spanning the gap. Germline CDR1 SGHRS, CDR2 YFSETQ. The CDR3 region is CASSPRQNTEAFF. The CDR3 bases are TGCGCCAGCAGCCCCAGACAGAACACTGAAGCTTTCTTT.

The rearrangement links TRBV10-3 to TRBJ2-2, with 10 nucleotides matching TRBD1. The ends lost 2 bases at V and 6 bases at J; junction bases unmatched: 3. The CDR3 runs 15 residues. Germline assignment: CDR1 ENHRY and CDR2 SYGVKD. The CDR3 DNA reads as TGTGCCATCAGTGAGGGGACAGGGGTGGCCGGGGAGCTGTTTTTT. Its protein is CAISEGTGVAGELFF.

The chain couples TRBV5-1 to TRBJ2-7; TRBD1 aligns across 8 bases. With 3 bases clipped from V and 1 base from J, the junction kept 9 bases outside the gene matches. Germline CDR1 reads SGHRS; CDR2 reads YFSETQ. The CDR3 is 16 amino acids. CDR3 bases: TGCGCCAGCAGCTCCAGATCGACAGGGGATTCCTACGAGCAGTACTTC. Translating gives CASSSRSTGDSYEQYF.

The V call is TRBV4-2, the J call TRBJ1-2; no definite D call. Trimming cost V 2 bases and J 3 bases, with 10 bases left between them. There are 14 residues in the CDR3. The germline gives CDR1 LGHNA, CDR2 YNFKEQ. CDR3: CASSQSSGDYGYTF. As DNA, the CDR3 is TGTGCCAGCAGCCAAAGTAGTGGCGACTATGGCTACACCTTC.

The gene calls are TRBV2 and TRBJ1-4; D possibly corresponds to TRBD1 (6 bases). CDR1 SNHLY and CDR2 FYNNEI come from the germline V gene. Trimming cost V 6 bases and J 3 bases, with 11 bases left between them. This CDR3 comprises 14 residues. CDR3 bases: TGTGCCAGCAGGAACAGGGCGTCTAATGAAAAACTGTTTTTT. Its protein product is CASRNRASNEKLFF.

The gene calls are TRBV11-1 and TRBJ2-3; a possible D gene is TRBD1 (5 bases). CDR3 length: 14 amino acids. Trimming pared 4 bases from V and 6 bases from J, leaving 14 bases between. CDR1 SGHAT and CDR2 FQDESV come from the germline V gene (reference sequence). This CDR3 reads CASSYYRPGDTQYF. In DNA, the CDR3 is TGTGCCAGCAGCTATTACAGGCCCGGGGATACGCAGTATTTT.

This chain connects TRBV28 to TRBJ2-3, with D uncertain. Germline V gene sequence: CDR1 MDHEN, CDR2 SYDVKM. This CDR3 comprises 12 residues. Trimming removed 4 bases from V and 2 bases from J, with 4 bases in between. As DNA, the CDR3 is TGTGCCAGCAGTTCCACCACAGATACGCAGTATTTT. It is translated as CASSSTTDTQYF.

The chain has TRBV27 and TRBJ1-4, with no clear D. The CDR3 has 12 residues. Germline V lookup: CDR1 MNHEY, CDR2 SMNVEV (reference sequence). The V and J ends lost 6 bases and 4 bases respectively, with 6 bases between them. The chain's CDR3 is CASRGYNEKLFF. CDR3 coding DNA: TGTGCCAGCAGGGGTTATAATGAAAAACTGTTTTTT.